A single sample gave rise to the 6 T cell receptor beta chains below, sequenced in a study of blood T cell repertoires in COVID-19. This table comes from immunoSEQ multiplex PCR, and its TCRdb copy is limited to in-frame clones, with some not included. The data contain 120,000 to 150,000 clones, about 88% of them singletons. Sequences were obtained from peripheral blood. Receptors were obtained from a man aged 45-65 years with active or convalescent COVID-19.

The V and J genes are TRBV2 and TRBJ2-2; D is undetermined. The CDR3 runs 13 residues. V was cut by 8 bases and J by 4 bases, with 11 bases left in between. CDR1 and CDR2 from the germline V gene are SNHLY and FYNNEI. This chain's CDR3 is CASYRSRTGELFF. The DNA for the CDR3 is TGTGCCAGCTACAGAAGCCGCACCGGGGAGCTGTTTTTT.

The chain carries TRBV3-1 (or the pseudogene TRBV3-2) and TRBJ1-2, with 10 bases fitting TRBD1. V lost 4 bases, J lost 4 bases, and 0 bases stayed unmatched. The germline V gene has CDR1 LGHDT and CDR2 YNNKEL (reference sequence). The CDR3 spans 13 residues. CDR3 loop: CASSRDRGYGYTF. CDR3 coding DNA: TGTGCCAGCAGCCGGGACAGGGGCTATGGCTACACCTTC.

This rearrangement joins TRBV19 to TRBJ2-1; tentatively, D is TRBD1 (5 bases). The germline V and J ends were trimmed by 5 bases and 7 bases, with 18 bases remaining between them. CDR1 is LNHDA and CDR2 is SQIVND in the germline V gene (reference sequence). This CDR3 is 15 amino acids long. CDR3 nucleotides: TGTGCCAGTAGTCCCCCAGGGTCTATGTCAAATGAGCAGTTCTTC. Encoded protein: CASSPPGSMSNEQFF.

The V call is TRBV5-4, the J call TRBJ2-3, with 7 bases lining up with TRBD2. Trimming took 1 base from V and 5 from J; bases not matched to a gene: 7. Germline CDR1 and CDR2: SGHNT and YYREEE (reference sequence). CDR3 length: 15 residues. CDR3 region: CASSLKAGYRDTQYF. The CDR3 region has the DNA TGTGCCAGCAGCTTGAAAGCGGGATATAGAGATACGCAGTATTTT.

The chain joins TRBV7-3 to TRBJ2-1; TRBD2 matches at 12 bases. The J segment lost 0 bases and the V segment lost 5 bases, leaving 8 bases of the junction unmatched. Per germline, CDR1 SGHTA and CDR2 FQGTGA. The CDR3 sequence is 18 residues long. CDR3 region: CASSPGLAGTSSYNEQFF. CDR3 DNA sequence: TGTGCCAGCAGCCCGGGACTAGCGGGTACGAGCTCCTACAATGAGCAGTTCTTC.

The gene calls are TRBV28 and TRBJ2-7; the match to TRBD1 covers 8 bases. The CDR3 extends over 15 amino acids. V shed 5 bases, J shed 0 bases, and the junction held 6 bases outside the gene matches. CDR1 is MDHEN and CDR2 is SYDVKM in the germline V gene. In DNA form, the CDR3 reads TGTGCCAGCAGTAGTACAGGGGGACACTCCTACGAGCAGTACTTC. Its translation is CASSSTGGHSYEQYF.